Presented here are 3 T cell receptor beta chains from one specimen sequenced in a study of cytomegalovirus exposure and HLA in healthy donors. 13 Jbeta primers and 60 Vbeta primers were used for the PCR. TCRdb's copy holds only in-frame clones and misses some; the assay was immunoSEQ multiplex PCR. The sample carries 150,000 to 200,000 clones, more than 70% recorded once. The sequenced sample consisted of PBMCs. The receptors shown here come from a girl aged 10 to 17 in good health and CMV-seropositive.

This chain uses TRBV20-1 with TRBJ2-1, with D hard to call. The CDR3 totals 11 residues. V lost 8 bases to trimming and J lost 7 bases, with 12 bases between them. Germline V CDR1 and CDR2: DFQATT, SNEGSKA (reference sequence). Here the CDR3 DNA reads TGCAGTTCCGGTCTGTCGAATGAGCAGTTCTTC. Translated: CSSGLSNEQFF.

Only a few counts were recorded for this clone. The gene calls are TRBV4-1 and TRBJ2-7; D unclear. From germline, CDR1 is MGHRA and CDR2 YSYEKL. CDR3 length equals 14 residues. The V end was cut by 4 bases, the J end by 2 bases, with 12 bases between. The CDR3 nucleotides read TGCGCCAGCAGCCCACCCCTCGCGGCCTACGAGCAGTACTTC. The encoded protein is CASSPPLAAYEQYF.

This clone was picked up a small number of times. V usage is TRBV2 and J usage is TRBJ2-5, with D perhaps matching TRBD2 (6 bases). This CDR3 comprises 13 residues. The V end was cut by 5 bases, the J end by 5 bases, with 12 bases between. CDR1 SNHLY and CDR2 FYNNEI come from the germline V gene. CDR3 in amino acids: CASSSDYWETQYF. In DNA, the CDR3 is TGTGCCAGCAGTTCGGACTATTGGGAGACCCAGTACTTC. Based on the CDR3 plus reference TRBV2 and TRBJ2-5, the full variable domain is EPEVTQTPSHQVTQMGQEVILRCVPISNHLYFYWYRQILGQKVEFLVSFYNNEISEKSEIFDDQFSVERPDGSNFTLKIRSTKLEDSAMYFCASSSDYWETQYFGPGTRLLVL.